The clone carrying this T cell receptor (beta chain) was detected many times. This entry belongs to a study of T cells in Graves' hyperthyroidism and ophthalmopathy. Study details: Specimen type is peripheral blood, collected at initial diagnosis prior to any treatment.

Using RNA transcripts as the source, TCR beta CDR3 regions were amplified. First-round RT-PCR of the TCR CDR3 relied on the HTBI primer set. TCRdb independently ran MiXCR on the multiplex PCR reads; one entry per CDR3 protein. The sample consists of approximately 200,000 distinct CDR3 sequences, around 20% of them appearing once. Germline loops: CDR1 SGDLS, CDR2 YYNGEE. The CDR3 is 17 amino acids. The V gene lost 0 bases and the J gene lost 1 base, with 15 bases spanning the gap. The authors deemed Graves' hyperthyroidism stable absent ophthalmopathy progression within 18 months. Together with thyroid ultrasound, orbital computed tomography, serum thyroxine and TRAb, clinical symptoms were used for diagnoses.

The sequenced material came from blood. The V gene is TRBV9, the J gene TRBJ2-3; D is perhaps TRBD1 (5 bases). This receptor was identified in a man aged 40-50 years with Graves' hyperthyroidism. CDR3 amino acids: CASSVAFGQGGTDTQYF. The CDR3 nucleotides are TGTGCCAGCAGCGTAGCTTTTGGTCAGGGTGGCACAGATACGCAGTATTTT. The whole variable domain, remainder taken from reference TRBV9 and TRBJ2-3, is DSGVTQTPKHLITATGQRVTLRCSPRSGDLSVYWYQQSLDQGLQFLIQYYNGEERAKGNILERFSAQQFPDLHSELNLSSLELGDSALYFCASSVAFGQGGTDTQYFGPGTRLTVL.